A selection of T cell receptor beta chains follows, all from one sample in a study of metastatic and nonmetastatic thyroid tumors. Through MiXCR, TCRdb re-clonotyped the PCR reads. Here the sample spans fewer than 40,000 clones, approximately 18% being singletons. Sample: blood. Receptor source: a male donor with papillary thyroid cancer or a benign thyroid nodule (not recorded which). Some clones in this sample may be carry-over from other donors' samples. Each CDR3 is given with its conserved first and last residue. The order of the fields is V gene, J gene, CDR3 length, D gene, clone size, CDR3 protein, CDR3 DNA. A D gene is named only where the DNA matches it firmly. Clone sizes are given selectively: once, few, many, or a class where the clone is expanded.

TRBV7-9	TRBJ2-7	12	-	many	CASSQHFYEQYF	TGTGCCAGCAGCCAGCACTTCTACGAGCAGTACTTC
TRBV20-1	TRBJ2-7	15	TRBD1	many	CSASKNPGTDYEQYF	TGCAGTGCTAGCAAGAATCCCGGGACAGATTACGAGCAGTACTTC
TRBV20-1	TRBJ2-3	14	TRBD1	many	CSVDGQGAPGTQYF	TGCAGTGTTGACGGACAGGGGGCGCCGGGGACGCAGTATTTT
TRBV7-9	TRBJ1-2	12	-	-	CASSLEEGTITF	TGTGCCAGCAGCTTAGAAGAGGGGACGATCACCTTC
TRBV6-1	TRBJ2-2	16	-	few	CASSPQQVADTGELFF	TGTGCCAGCAGTCCACAACAGGTGGCGGACACCGGGGAGCTGTTTTTT
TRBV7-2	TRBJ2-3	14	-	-	CASSLLYYTDTQYF	TGTGCCAGCAGCCTACTATATTACACAGATACGCAGTATTTT
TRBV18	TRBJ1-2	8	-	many	CASSPHTF	TGTGCCAGCTCACCCCACACCTTC
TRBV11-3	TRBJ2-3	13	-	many	CASSSPAADTQYF	TGTGCCAGCAGCTCCCCCGCGGCAGATACGCAGTATTTT
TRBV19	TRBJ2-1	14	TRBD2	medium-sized	CASSIQAGIHEQFF	TGTGCCAGTAGTATACAAGCGGGAATTCATGAGCAGTTCTTC
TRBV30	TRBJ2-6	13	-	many	CAQGTAGANVLTF	TGTGCCCAAGGGACTGCTGGGGCCAACGTCCTGACTTTC
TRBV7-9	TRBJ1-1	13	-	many	CASSPAGFNEAFF	TGTGCCAGCAGCCCAGCGGGCTTTAATGAAGCTTTCTTT
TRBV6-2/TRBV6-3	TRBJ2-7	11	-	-	CSSSPSYEQYF	TGTTCCAGCAGTCCTTCCTACGAGCAGTACTTC
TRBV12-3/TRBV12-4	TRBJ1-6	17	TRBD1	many	CASSSSGQSSYNSPLHF	TGTGCCAGCAGTTCATCGGGACAGAGCTCCTATAATTCACCCCTCCACTTT
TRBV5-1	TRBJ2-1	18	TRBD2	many	CASSLPDIAGGDYNEQFF	TGCGCCAGCAGCTTGCCCGATATAGCGGGAGGAGACTACAATGAGCAGTTCTTC